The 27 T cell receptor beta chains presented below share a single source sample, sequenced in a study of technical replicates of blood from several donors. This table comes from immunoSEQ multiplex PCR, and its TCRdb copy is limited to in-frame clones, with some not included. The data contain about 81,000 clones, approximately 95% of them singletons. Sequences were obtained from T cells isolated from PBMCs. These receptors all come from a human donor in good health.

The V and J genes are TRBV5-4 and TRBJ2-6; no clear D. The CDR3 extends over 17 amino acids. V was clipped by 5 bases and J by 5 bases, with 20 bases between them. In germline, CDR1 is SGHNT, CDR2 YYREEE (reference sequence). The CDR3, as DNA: TGTGCCAGCAGACCGCGCGCCAGACAAAGTCGGGCCAACGTCCTGACTTTC. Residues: CASRPRARQSRANVLTF.

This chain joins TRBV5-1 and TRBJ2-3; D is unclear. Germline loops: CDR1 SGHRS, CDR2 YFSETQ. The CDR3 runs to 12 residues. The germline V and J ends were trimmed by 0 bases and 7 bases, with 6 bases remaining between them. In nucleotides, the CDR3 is TGCGCCAGCAGCTTGGGGAGCTATACGCAGTATTTT. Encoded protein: CASSLGSYTQYF. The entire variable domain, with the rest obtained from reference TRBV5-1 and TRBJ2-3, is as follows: KAGVTQTPRYLIKTRGQQVTLSCSPISGHRSVSWYQQTPGQGLQFLFEYFSETQRNKGNFPGRFSGRQFSNSRSEMNVSTLELGDSALYLCASSLGSYTQYFGPGTRLTVL.

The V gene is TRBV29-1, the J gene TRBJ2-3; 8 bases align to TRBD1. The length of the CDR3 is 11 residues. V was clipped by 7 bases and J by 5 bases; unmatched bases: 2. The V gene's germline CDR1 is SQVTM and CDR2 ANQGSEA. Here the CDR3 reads CSAGQGDTQYF. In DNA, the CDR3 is TGCAGCGCAGGACAGGGAGATACGCAGTATTTT.

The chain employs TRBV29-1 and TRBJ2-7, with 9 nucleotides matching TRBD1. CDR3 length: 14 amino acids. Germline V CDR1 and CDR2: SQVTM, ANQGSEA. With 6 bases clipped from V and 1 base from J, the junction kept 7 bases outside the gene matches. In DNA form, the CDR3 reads TGCAGCGTCACACAGGGGGCTGGGTCCTACGAGCAGTACTTC. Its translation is CSVTQGAGSYEQYF.

The CDR3 DNA reads TGTGCCAGCAGCTTACCTCTAGCGGGAGTCACAGATACGCAGTATTTT. Protein sequence: CASSLPLAGVTDTQYF. This chain joins TRBV7-9 and TRBJ2-3; 10 bases are shared with TRBD2. Germline CDR1 SEHNR, CDR2 FQNEAQ (reference sequence). With V trimmed by 2 bases and J by 2 bases, 4 bases remained unmatched. The CDR3 is made up of 16 amino acids.

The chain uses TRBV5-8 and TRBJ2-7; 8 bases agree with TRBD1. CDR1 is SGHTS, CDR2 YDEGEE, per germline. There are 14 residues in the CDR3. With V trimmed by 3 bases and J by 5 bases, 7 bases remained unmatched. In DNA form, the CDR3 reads TGTGCCAGCAGCTCCGACAGGGGTAGTGACGAGCAGTACTTC. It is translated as CASSSDRGSDEQYF.

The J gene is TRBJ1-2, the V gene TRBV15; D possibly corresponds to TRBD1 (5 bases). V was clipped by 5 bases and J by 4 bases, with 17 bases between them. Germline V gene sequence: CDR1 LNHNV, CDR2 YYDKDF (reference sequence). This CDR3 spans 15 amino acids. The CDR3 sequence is CATSSHGGTGYGYTF. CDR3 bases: TGTGCCACCAGCTCCCACGGAGGGACCGGCTATGGCTACACCTTC. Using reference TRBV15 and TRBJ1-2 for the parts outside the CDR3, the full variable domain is DAMVIQNPRYQVTQFGKPVTLSCSQTLNHNVMYWYQQKSSQAPKLLFHYYDKDFNNEADTPDNFQSRRPNTSFCFLDIRSPGLGDTAMYLCATSSHGGTGYGYTFGSGTRLTVV.

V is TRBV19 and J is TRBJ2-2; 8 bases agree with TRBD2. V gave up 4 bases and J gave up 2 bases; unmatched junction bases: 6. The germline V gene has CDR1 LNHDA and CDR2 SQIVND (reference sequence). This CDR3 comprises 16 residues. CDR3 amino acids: CASSRGAGANTGELFF. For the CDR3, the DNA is TGTGCCAGTAGTAGAGGAGCGGGAGCTAACACCGGGGAGCTGTTTTTT. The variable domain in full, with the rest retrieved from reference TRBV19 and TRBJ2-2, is DGGITQSPKYLFRKEGQNVTLSCEQNLNHDAMYWYRQDPGQGLRLIYYSQIVNDFQKGDIAEGYSVSREKKESFPLTVTSAQKNPTAFYLCASSRGAGANTGELFFGEGSRLTVL.

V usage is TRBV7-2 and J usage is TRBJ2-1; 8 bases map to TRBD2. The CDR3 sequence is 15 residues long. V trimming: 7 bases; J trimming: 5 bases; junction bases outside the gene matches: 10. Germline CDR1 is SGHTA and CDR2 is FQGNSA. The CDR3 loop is CASTTPGLVHNEQFF. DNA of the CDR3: TGTGCCAGCACCACGCCGGGACTAGTACACAATGAGCAGTTCTTC.

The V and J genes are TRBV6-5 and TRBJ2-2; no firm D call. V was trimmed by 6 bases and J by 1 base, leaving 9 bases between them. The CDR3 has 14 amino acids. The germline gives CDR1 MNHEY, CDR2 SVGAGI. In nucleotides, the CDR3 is TGTGCCAGCAGATTAACATTGAACACCGGGGAGCTGTTTTTT. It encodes CASRLTLNTGELFF.

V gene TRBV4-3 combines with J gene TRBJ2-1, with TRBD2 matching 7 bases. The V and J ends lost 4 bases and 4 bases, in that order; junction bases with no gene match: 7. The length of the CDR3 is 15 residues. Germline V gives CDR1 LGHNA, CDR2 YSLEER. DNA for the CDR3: TGCGCCAGCAGCCCGTGGGGGGGAGGGTACAATGAGCAGTTCTTC. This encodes CASSPWGGGYNEQFF.

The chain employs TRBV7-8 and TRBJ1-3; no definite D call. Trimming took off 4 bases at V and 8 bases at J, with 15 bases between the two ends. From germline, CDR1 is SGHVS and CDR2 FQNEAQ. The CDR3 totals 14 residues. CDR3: CASSSSTLGHTIYF. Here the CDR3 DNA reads TGTGCCAGCAGCTCCAGTACCCTAGGCCACACCATATATTTT.

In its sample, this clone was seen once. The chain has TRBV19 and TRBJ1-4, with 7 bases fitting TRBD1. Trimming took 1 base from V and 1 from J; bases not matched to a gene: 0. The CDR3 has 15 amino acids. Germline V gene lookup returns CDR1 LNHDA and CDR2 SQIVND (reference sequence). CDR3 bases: TGTGCCAGTAGTATAGGGGACAGAACTAATGAAAAACTGTTTTTT. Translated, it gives CASSIGDRTNEKLFF.

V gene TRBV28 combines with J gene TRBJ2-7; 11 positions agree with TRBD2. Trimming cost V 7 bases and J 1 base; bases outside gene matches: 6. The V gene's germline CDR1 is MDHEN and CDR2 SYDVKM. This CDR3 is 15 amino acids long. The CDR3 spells CASKDASGRSYEQYF. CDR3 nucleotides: TGTGCCAGCAAGGATGCTAGCGGGAGGTCCTACGAGCAGTACTTC.

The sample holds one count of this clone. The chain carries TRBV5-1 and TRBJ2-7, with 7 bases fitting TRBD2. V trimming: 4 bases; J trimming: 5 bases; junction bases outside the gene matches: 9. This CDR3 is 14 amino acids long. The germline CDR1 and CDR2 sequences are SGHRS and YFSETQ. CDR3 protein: CASSGGEAPHEQYF. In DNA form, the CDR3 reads TGCGCCAGCAGCGGGGGGGAGGCCCCCCACGAGCAGTACTTC.

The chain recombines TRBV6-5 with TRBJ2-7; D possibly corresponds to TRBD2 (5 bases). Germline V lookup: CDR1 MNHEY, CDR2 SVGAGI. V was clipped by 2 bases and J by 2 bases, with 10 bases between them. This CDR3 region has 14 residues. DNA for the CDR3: TGTGCCAGCAGTTACGGGAGCGGCCCCTACGAGCAGTACTTC. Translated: CASSYGSGPYEQYF.

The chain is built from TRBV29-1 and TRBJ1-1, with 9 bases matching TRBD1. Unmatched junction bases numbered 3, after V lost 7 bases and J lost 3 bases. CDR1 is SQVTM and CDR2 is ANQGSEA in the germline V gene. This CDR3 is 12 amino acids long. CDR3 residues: CSARTGDTEAFF. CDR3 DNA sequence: TGCAGCGCTAGGACAGGGGACACTGAAGCTTTCTTT.

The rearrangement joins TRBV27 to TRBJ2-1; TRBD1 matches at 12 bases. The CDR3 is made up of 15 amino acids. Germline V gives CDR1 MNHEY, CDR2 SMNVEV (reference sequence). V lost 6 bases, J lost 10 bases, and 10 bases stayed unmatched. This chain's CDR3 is CASSLLGQGAGEQFF. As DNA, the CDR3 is TGTGCCAGCAGCTTGTTGGGACAGGGGGCAGGGGAGCAGTTCTTC.

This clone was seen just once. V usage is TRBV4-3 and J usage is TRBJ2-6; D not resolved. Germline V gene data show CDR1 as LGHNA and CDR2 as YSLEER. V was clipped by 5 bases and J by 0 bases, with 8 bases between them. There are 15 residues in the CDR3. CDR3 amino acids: CASSSFLSGANVLTF. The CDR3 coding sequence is TGCGCCAGCAGCTCCTTCCTCTCTGGGGCCAACGTCCTGACTTTC.

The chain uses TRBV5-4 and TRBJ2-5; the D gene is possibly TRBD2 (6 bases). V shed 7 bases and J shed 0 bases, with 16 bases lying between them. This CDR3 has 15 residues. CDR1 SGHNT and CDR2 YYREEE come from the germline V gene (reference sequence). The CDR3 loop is CASAGAGYDQETQYF. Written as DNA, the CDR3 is TGTGCCAGCGCCGGTGCGGGGTATGACCAAGAGACCCAGTACTTC.

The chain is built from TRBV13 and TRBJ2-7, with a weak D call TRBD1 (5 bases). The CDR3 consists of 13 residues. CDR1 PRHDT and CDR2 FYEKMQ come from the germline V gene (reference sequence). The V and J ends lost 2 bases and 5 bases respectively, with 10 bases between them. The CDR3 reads CASSLNRNDEQYF. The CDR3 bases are TGTGCCAGCAGCTTAAACAGGAATGACGAGCAGTACTTC.

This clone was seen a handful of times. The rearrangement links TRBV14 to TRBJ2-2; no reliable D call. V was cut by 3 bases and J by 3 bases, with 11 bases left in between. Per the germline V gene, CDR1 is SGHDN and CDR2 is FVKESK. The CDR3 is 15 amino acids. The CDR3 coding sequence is TGTGCCAGCAGCCAGGCCCGATTACACACCGGGGAGCTGTTTTTT. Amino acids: CASSQARLHTGELFF.

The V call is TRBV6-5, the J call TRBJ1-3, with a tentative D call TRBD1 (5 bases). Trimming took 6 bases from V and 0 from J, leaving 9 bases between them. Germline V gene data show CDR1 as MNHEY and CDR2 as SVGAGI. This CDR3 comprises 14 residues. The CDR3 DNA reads TGTGCCAGCAGCCGCGACAGCTCTGGAAACACCATATATTTT. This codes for CASSRDSSGNTIYF.

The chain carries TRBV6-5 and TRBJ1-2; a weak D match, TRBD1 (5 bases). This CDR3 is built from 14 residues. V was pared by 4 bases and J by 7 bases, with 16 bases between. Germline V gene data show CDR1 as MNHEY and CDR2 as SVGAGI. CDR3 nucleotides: TGTGCCAGCAGTTGGGGCAGGGTGGGATTTGGCTACACCTTC. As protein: CASSWGRVGFGYTF.

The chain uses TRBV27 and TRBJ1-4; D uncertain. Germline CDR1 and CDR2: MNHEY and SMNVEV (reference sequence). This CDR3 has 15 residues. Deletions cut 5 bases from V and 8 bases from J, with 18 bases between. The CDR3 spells CASSNSVEGFEKLFF. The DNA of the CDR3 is TGTGCCAGCAGTAACAGCGTAGAGGGTTTCGAAAAACTGTTTTTT.

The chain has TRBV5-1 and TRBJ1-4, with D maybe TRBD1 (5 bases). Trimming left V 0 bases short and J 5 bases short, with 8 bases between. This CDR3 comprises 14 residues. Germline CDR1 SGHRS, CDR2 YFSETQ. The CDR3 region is CASSLGGANEKLFF. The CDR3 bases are TGCGCCAGCAGCTTGGGGGGCGCCAATGAAAAACTGTTTTTT.

The CDR3 loop reads CASSREQGIRGNQPQHF. The CDR3 DNA sequence: TGCGCCAGCAGCCGAGAGCAGGGTATCAGGGGCAATCAGCCCCAGCATTTT. The chain joins TRBV4-1 to TRBJ1-5, with a possible D match to TRBD1 (5 bases). The V end lost 4 bases, the J end lost 2 bases, and 18 bases lay between the germline ends. The CDR3 runs to 17 residues. Germline-derived CDR1 and CDR2 are MGHRA and YSYEKL.